This is a list of T cell receptor beta chains from one sample in a study of Ad26.COV2.S vaccination and SARS-CoV-2 variants. Clones were read by immunoSEQ multiplex PCR, and TCRdb kept only the in-frame ones, dropping some. This sample has 400,000 to 500,000 clones; 80% to 90% occur once, and the top ten carry over 2%. Sequenced material: peripheral blood, taken in a trial of Ad26.COV2.S vaccine versus placebo. Receptors originate from a person aged 18-60 years who received the Ad26.COV2.S COVID-19 vaccine or a placebo. CDR3s include the opening cysteine and the closing phenylalanine or tryptophan. A D gene is named only where the DNA matches it firmly.

d_call j_call cdr3_length v_call cdr3_nt cdr3_aa
. TRBJ1-2 13 TRBV5-1 TGCGCCAGCAGCTTCGAAGCAGGGAATGGCTACACCTTC CASSFEAGNGYTF
TRBD2 TRBJ2-1 16 TRBV3-1/TRBV3-2 TGTGCCAGCAGCCAGGGACTAGCGGGTATCTACAATGAGCAGTTCTTC CASSQGLAGIYNEQFF
. TRBJ2-5 13 TRBV5-4 TGTGCCAGCAGCTTCGGACAAACGGAGACCCAGTACTTC CASSFGQTETQYF
. TRBJ1-1 13 TRBV19 TGTGCCAGTAGTACAGTCGCGAACACTGAAGCTTTCTTT CASSTVANTEAFF
TRBD2 TRBJ2-7 14 TRBV5-1 TGCGCCAGCAGCTTAGCGGGATCCTCCTACGAGCAGTACTTC CASSLAGSSYEQYF
. TRBJ2-1 11 TRBV24-1 TGTGCCACCAGTTCGAAGGGGGGCCAGTTCTTC CATSSKGGQFF
. TRBJ1-6 13 TRBV5-6 TGTGCCAGCAGCAATATTAGGGATTCACCCCTCCACTTT CASSNIRDSPLHF
TRBD1 TRBJ1-1 12 TRBV10-3 TGTGCCACCGGGACAGGGGGCACTGAAGCTTTCTTT CATGTGGTEAFF
. TRBJ1-3 15 TRBV7-2 TGTGCCAGCAGCTTGGCAGTAAACTCTGGAAACACCATATATTTT CASSLAVNSGNTIYF
. TRBJ1-1 15 TRBV7-9 TGTGCCAGCAGCGCAGACTGGGGACACAACACTGAAGCTTTCTTT CASSADWGHNTEAFF
. TRBJ1-3 15 TRBV2 TGTGCCAGCAGTAAGGGACGGATCTCTGGAAACACCATATATTTT CASSKGRISGNTIYF
. TRBJ2-3 12 TRBV19 TGTGCCAGTAGTAACCGGAGAGATACGCAGTATTTT CASSNRRDTQYF
. TRBJ1-4 15 TRBV18 TGTGCCAGCTCACCCAGGAGGGAAATAAATGAAAAACTGTTTTTT CASSPRREINEKLFF
TRBD2 TRBJ2-4 15 TRBV5-5 TGTGCCAGCAGCCTTAGCGGGTTGAGGAAAAACATTCAGTACTTC CASSLSGLRKNIQYF